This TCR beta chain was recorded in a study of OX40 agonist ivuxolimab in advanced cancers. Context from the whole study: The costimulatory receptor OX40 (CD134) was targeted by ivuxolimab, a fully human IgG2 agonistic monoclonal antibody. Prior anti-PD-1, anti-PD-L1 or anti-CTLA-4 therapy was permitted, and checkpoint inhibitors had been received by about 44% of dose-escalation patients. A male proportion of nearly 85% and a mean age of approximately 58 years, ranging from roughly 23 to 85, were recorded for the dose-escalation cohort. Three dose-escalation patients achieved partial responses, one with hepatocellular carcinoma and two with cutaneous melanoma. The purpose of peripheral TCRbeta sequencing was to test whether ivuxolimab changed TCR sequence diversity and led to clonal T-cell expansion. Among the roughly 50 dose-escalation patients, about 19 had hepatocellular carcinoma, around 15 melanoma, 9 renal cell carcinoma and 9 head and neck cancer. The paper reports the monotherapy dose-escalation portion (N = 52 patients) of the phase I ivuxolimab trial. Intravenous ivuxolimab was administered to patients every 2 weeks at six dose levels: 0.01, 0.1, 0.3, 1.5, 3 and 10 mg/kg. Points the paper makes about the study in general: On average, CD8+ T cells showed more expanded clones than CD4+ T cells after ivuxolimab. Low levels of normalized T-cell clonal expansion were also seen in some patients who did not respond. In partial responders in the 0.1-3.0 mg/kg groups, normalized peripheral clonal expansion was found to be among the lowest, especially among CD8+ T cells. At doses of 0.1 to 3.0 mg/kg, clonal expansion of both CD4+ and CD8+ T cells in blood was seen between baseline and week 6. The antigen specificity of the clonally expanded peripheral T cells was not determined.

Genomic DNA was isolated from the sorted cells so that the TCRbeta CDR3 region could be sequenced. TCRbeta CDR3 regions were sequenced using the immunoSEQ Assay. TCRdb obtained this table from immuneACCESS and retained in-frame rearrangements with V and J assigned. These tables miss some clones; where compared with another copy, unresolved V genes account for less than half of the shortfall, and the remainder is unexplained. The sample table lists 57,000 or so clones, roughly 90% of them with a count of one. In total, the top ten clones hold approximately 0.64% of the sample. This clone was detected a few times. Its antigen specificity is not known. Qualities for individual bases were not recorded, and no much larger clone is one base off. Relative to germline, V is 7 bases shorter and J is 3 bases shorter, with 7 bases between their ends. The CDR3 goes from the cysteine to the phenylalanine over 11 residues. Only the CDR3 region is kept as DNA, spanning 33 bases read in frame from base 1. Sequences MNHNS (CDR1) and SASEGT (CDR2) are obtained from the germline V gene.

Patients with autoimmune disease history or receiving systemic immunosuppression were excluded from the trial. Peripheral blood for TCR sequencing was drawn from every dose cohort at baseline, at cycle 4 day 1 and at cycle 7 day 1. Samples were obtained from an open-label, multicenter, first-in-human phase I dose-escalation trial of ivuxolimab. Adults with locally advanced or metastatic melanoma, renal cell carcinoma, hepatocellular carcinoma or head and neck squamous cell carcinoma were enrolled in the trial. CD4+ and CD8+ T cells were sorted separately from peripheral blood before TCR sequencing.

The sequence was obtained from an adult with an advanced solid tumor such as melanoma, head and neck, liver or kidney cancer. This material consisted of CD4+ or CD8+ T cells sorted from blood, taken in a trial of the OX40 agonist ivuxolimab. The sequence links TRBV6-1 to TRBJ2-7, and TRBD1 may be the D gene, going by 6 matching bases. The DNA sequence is TGTGCCAGCACGGGACACTACGAGCAGTACTTC. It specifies CASTGHYEQYF.